This is a list of T cell receptor beta chains from one sample in a study of blood T cell repertoires in COVID-19. Data came from immunoSEQ multiplex PCR; TCRdb stores just in-frame clones and leaves some out. The sample has roughly 250,000 clones; around 84% are singletons. The sequenced material came from PBMCs or T cells enriched from blood (not recorded which). These receptors were taken from a woman aged 50 to 60 who had recovered from COVID-19. Each CDR3 is given with its conserved first and last residue. D genes are given only for firm matches. Clone size, where shown, is once, few, many, or a class for clones that have expanded.

>TRBJ2-7|.|TRBD2|TRBV3-1/TRBV3-2
TGTGCCAGCAGCCAAACGGGGTTAGCGGGCTACGAGCAGTACTTC
CASSQTGLAGYEQYF
>TRBJ1-1|.|.|TRBV6-5
TGTGCCAGCTCCCCACGGGCAGGGCTGGCCACTGAAGCTTTCTTT
CASSPRAGLATEAFF
>TRBJ2-1|.|TRBD1|TRBV29-1
TGCAGCGTTGAAGATGACAGGGAGAGCTCCTACAATGAGCAGTTCTTC
CSVEDDRESSYNEQFF
>TRBJ1-4|.|.|TRBV6-1
TGTGCCAGCAGTGAAATGGGGCGACCTAATGAAAAACTGTTTTTT
CASSEMGRPNEKLFF
>TRBJ2-1|.|TRBD2|TRBV7-9
TGTGCCAGCAGATCGGGACTAGCGGTCTCCTACAATGAGCAGTTCTTC
CASRSGLAVSYNEQFF
>TRBJ2-3|.|TRBD1|TRBV2
TGTGCCAGGTCCGGGACAGACGACACAGATACGCAGTATTTT
CARSGTDDTDTQYF
>TRBJ1-5|.|TRBD1|TRBV15
TGTGCCACCAGCAGAGATCTGGGACAGGGTTCGGGGCAGCCCCAGCATTTT
CATSRDLGQGSGQPQHF
>TRBJ2-7|.|.|TRBV6-5
TGTGCCAGCAGATTTGGGGCATCGGGCGAGCAGTACTTC
CASRFGASGEQYF
>TRBJ2-7|.|.|TRBV2
TGTGCCAGCAGTGGTTTTGGAGGGGCTCCCCCCGACGAGCAGTACTTC
CASSGFGGAPPDEQYF
>TRBJ2-7|.|.|TRBV5-1
TGCGCCAGCAGCATAGATAGCTCCTACGAGCAGTACTTC
CASSIDSSYEQYF
>TRBJ2-5|.|TRBD2|TRBV5-6
TGTGCCAGCAGCTTGGGACTAGCGGGAGGGGAGACCCAGTACTTC
CASSLGLAGGETQYF
>TRBJ2-1|once|TRBD2|TRBV30
TGTGCCTGGAGTGTACGGGGGGATGAGCAGTTCTTC
CAWSVRGDEQFF
>TRBJ2-2|.|.|TRBV12-3/TRBV12-4
TGTGCCAGCAGCCCCACAAACACCGGGGAGCTGTTTTTT
CASSPTNTGELFF
>TRBJ2-1|.|TRBD2|TRBV5-6
TGTGCCAGCAGCTCCACCGGAAGAAGCGGGGTCTCCTACAATGAGCAGTTCTTC
CASSSTGRSGVSYNEQFF
>TRBJ2-2|few|.|TRBV6-5
TGTGCCAGCTGCTTACGGTACGAGGAGCTGTTTTTT
CASCLRYEELFF
>TRBJ1-3|.|.|TRBV5-1
TGCGCCAGCAGCTTGTTTTCTTCAGGGTCCGGAAACACCATATATTTT
CASSLFSSGSGNTIYF
>TRBJ1-5|once|.|TRBV5-4
TGTGCCAGCAGCTTGGACAGAGACAATCAGCCCCAGCATTTT
CASSLDRDNQPQHF
>TRBJ2-2|.|TRBD1|TRBV6-5
TGTGCCAGCAGTTACGGGACAGACACCGGGGAGCTGTTTTTT
CASSYGTDTGELFF
>TRBJ2-1|.|TRBD2|TRBV10-3
TGTGCCATCAGTGAGAGCGGGAGGGACAATGAGCAGTTCTTC
CAISESGRDNEQFF
>TRBJ2-7|.|.|TRBV7-9
TGTGCCAGCAGCGTAAGCGGATCCTACGAGCAGTACTTC
CASSVSGSYEQYF
>TRBJ1-5|few|.|TRBV7-3
TGTGCCAGCAGCCTGGAAGGAGGTCAGCCCCAGCATTTT
CASSLEGGQPQHF
>TRBJ1-5|.|TRBD1|TRBV19
TGTGCCAGTAGTCTGGGACAGGGGGCTCAGCCCCAGCATTTT
CASSLGQGAQPQHF
>TRBJ1-2|.|TRBD1|TRBV4-2
TGTGCCAGCAGCCTCCCGGGACAGAGCTATGGCTACACCTTC
CASSLPGQSYGYTF
>TRBJ1-2|.|.|TRBV7-9
TGTGCCAGCAGCCGAGGTGAGGCCGTTGGCTACACCTTC
CASSRGEAVGYTF
>TRBJ1-5|.|TRBD1|TRBV15
TGTGCCACCAGCAGAGTTGGGACAGGGGAAGGGGAAAATCAGCCCCAGCATTTT
CATSRVGTGEGENQPQHF
>TRBJ1-2|once|TRBD1|TRBV2
TGTGCCAGCACGTGGGGACAGGAAACCTATGGCTACACCTTC
CASTWGQETYGYTF
>TRBJ2-5|.|TRBD1|TRBV2
TGTGCCAGCAGAGAAGGGACAGGGGTCGGGGAGACCCAGTACTTC
CASREGTGVGETQYF
>TRBJ2-7|.|.|TRBV28
TGTGCCAGCACCCCTCGGGGGAATGGACAATACGAGCAGTACTTC
CASTPRGNGQYEQYF
>TRBJ2-1|once|.|TRBV9
TGTGCCAGCAGCGTATCGTTCGCACGGGATGAGCAGTTCTTC
CASSVSFARDEQFF
>TRBJ1-2|.|TRBD1|TRBV2
TGTGCCAGCAGTGACAGGGGGCGCCTGGATGGCTACACCTTC
CASSDRGRLDGYTF
>TRBJ1-3|once|.|TRBV7-9
TGTGCCAGCAGCCGTCCGGGACTTTTCTCTGGAAACACCATATATTTT
CASSRPGLFSGNTIYF
>TRBJ2-1|.|TRBD2|TRBV11-2
TGTGCCAGCAGCTTAGCTCGCGGGAGGATTGGGAATGAGCAGTTCTTC
CASSLARGRIGNEQFF
>TRBJ1-2|.|.|TRBV2
TGTGCCAGCTCCGGGAGTAACTATGGCTACACCTTC
CASSGSNYGYTF
>TRBJ1-1|.|.|TRBV3-1/TRBV3-2
TGTGCCAGCAGCCAAGATGTCCAGGCCGGGAGAGCTTTCTTT
CASSQDVQAGRAFF
>TRBJ1-1|.|.|TRBV3-1/TRBV3-2
TGTGCCAGCAGCCAAGTGGGGGGGAACACTGAAGCTTTCTTT
CASSQVGGNTEAFF
>TRBJ1-1|.|.|TRBV5-1
TGCGCCAGCAGCTTCTCGGGGGATCTCACTGAAGCTTTCTTT
CASSFSGDLTEAFF
>TRBJ1-2|.|TRBD1|TRBV5-5
TGTGCCAGCAGCCCCGGGAGACAGGGGTTCGTAGTTGGCTACACCTTC
CASSPGRQGFVVGYTF
>TRBJ2-3|.|.|TRBV29-1
TGCAGCGTTCTTTGGCCAGATACGCAGTATTTT
CSVLWPDTQYF
>TRBJ1-1|once|TRBD1|TRBV19
TGTGCCAGTAGTAAGACAGGGAGGACTGAAGCTTTCTTT
CASSKTGRTEAFF
>TRBJ2-5|.|.|TRBV2
TGTGCCAGCAGGAGGTCACGGGATGTCCAGACCCAGTACTTC
CASRRSRDVQTQYF
>TRBJ2-4|.|.|TRBV7-9
TGTGCCAGCAGCTTGACCCCAGGGGTAGGGGCCAAAAACATTCAGTACTTC
CASSLTPGVGAKNIQYF
>TRBJ2-1|.|.|TRBV11-1
TGTGCCAGCAGCTACCGGGATGAGCAGTTCTTC
CASSYRDEQFF
>TRBJ2-7|few|.|TRBV5-4
TGTGCCAGCAGCTTCGGTAGAGGAGCCTACGAGCAGTACTTC
CASSFGRGAYEQYF
>TRBJ1-2|few|.|TRBV6-1
TGTGCCAGCAGTGAAAGCACAGCCAAACGGGGCTACACCTTC
CASSESTAKRGYTF
>TRBJ2-1|.|TRBD2|TRBV10-1
TGCGCCAGCAGTGAGTTAGGGACTAGTGGCGATGAGCAGTTCTTC
CASSELGTSGDEQFF
>TRBJ2-7|.|TRBD2|TRBV29-1
TGCAGCGTCAAGGGGACTAGCGGGGCCTACGAGCAGTACTTC
CSVKGTSGAYEQYF
>TRBJ1-1|.|TRBD1|TRBV7-9
TGTGCCAGCAGCTATCAGGGGGTCAGCGCTGAAGCTTTCTTT
CASSYQGVSAEAFF
>TRBJ2-3|.|TRBD1|TRBV6-2/TRBV6-3
TGTGCCAGCAGTTACTCCGGACAGGGCACAGATACGCAGTATTTT
CASSYSGQGTDTQYF
>TRBJ1-6|.|.|TRBV28
TGTGCCAGCAGTATGACAGGAAATTCACCCCTCCACTTT
CASSMTGNSPLHF
>TRBJ2-5|.|.|TRBV24-1
TGTGCCACCGGCCGATTAACAGGGAGTGGGGAGACCCAGTACTTC
CATGRLTGSGETQYF
>TRBJ1-3|.|.|TRBV9
TGTGCCAGCAGCGCCCAGGGTACTGGTGGAAACACCATATATTTT
CASSAQGTGGNTIYF
>TRBJ1-1|.|.|TRBV28
TGTGCCAGCGGATCCGGCGGGGACACTGAAGCTTTCTTT
CASGSGGDTEAFF
>TRBJ2-7|.|.|TRBV28
TGTGCCAGCAGTGGCGGCGAAATCAAACGGCACGAGCAGTACTTC
CASSGGEIKRHEQYF
>TRBJ2-1|.|TRBD2|TRBV28
TGTGCCAGCAGTTTCCGCGGGAGTGGGGTATGGGAGCAGTTCTTC
CASSFRGSGVWEQFF
>TRBJ2-1|once|.|TRBV5-1
TGCGCCAGCAGCTTGGACAGGGCGAACAATGAGCAGTTCTTC
CASSLDRANNEQFF
>TRBJ2-2|.|.|TRBV27
TGTGCCAGCAGTTTATCGGTGGCGGCTAACACCGGGGAGCTGTTTTTT
CASSLSVAANTGELFF
>TRBJ1-6|.|.|TRBV2
TGTGCCAGCAGAGAGGACAGCCTTAATTCACCCCTCCACTTT
CASREDSLNSPLHF
>TRBJ1-5|.|.|TRBV4-2
TGTGCCAGCAGCCAAGATTCAGGGCCAGATCAGCCCCAGCATTTT
CASSQDSGPDQPQHF